The rows below give T cell receptor beta chains drawn from one sample of a study of CD4 T cells in relation to SARS-CoV-2 and coronaviruses. Produced via immunoSEQ multiplex PCR; TCRdb's table is partial and in-frame only. The top ten clones hold roughly a tenth of a sample with 30,000 to 45,000 clones, roughly 90% of them seen once. Sequencing input: memory CD4+ T cells from PBMCs. All receptors derive from an adult with COVID-19. Both conserved end residues are part of each CDR3. The D gene is left open where the match is weak. For some rows the clone size is stated as once, few or many, or as a class when expanded; others skip it.

d_call j_call v_call clone_size cdr3_nt cdr3_aa
. TRBJ2-3 TRBV27 . TGTGCCAGCAGTTTAGGGTCCACAGATACGCAGTATTTT CASSLGSTDTQYF
. TRBJ1-4 TRBV9 . TGTGCCAGCAGCGTAGACTCCCTTAATGAAAAACTGTTTTTT CASSVDSLNEKLFF
TRBD2 TRBJ2-1 TRBV27 . TGTGCCAGCACCCATCGGAAGGGAGGGACGACCGGGAGCTCCTACAATGAGCAGTTCTTC CASTHRKGGTTGSSYNEQFF
. TRBJ2-7 TRBV5-4 once TGTGCCAGCAGCGAACAGGGCTACGAGCAGTACTTC CASSEQGYEQYF
TRBD1 TRBJ1-2 TRBV28 once TGTGCCAGCAGTTCGCCCGACAGGGGGCTAAGTTATGGCTACACCTTC CASSSPDRGLSYGYTF
. TRBJ2-7 TRBV2 . TGTGCCAGCAGTGAGATCCCCTCCGAGCAGTACTTC CASSEIPSEQYF
. TRBJ1-1 TRBV18 . TGTGCCAGCTCACCAGGGGCGGGCACTGAAGCTTTCTTT CASSPGAGTEAFF
. TRBJ2-5 TRBV1 . TGCACCAGCAGCCAGGGGTTTCTGATGGGGTACCAAGAGACCCAGTACTTC CTSSQGFLMGYQETQYF
. TRBJ1-5 TRBV3-1/TRBV3-2 once TGTGCCAGCAGCCAAGGCGTCGGGGGCAATCAGCCCCAGCATTTT CASSQGVGGNQPQHF
. TRBJ2-5 TRBV5-5 . TGTGCCAGCAGCTTTCAAGAGACCCAGTACTTC CASSFQETQYF
. TRBJ1-5 TRBV6-5 . TGTGCCAGCAGTTCCGGGACACGAAATAGCAATCAGCCCCAGCATTTT CASSSGTRNSNQPQHF
. TRBJ1-6 TRBV7-2 . TGTGCCAGCAGCCACTTGGGGCAGGGGAACTATAATTCACCCCTCCACTTT CASSHLGQGNYNSPLHF
TRBD2 TRBJ2-5 TRBV3-1/TRBV3-2 . TGTGCCAGCAGCCAAACTAGCGGGGGCCAAGAGACCCAGTACTTC CASSQTSGGQETQYF
. TRBJ2-4 TRBV9 . TGTGCCAGCAGCGTAGCTTCTAGTTGGGGCATTCAGTACTTC CASSVASSWGIQYF
. TRBJ1-2 TRBV5-1 . TGCGCCAGCAGTTCACAGAGAAACTATGGCTACACCTTC CASSSQRNYGYTF
TRBD1 TRBJ2-5 TRBV5-1 . TGCGCCAGCAGCCGTACAGGGGGCGAAGAGACCCAGTACTTC CASSRTGGEETQYF
. TRBJ2-5 TRBV6-5 . . CASCFSGPEETQYF
. TRBJ2-1 TRBV11-2 . TGTGCCACCCGACAGGACTCAACCAATGAGCAGTTCTTC CATRQDSTNEQFF
. TRBJ1-2 TRBV28 . TGTGCCAGCAGTTCTCCTCGCAGGGCTGGCTACACCTTC CASSSPRRAGYTF
. TRBJ1-6 TRBV15 once TGTGCCACCAGCAGTTCGTTTGGGACACCGAAGAGCTCCTATAATTCACCCCTCCACTTT CATSSSFGTPKSSYNSPLHF
. TRBJ2-2 TRBV18 . TGTGCCGGCAGGGATTTCACCGGGGAGCTGTTTTTT CAGRDFTGELFF
TRBD1 TRBJ1-1 TRBV6-1 once TGTGCCAGCAGTGACGTCCCGGGACAGGGGTTTGCCGGCACTGAAGCTTTCTTT CASSDVPGQGFAGTEAFF
TRBD2 TRBJ2-3 TRBV5-4 . TGTGCCAGCAGCCCGGGGGGGACTAGCGGGGTCGCAGATACGCAGTATTTT CASSPGGTSGVADTQYF
. TRBJ1-6 TRBV15 . TGTGCCACCAGCGAACGCCCGGCGGGCGGTAATTCACCCCTCCACTTT CATSERPAGGNSPLHF
. TRBJ2-3 TRBV18 . TGTGCCAGCTCACCACTCTCGGGTACAGATACGCAGTATTTT CASSPLSGTDTQYF
. TRBJ2-5 TRBV20-1 . TGCAGTGCTACGTCAGAAGAGACCCAGTACTTC CSATSEETQYF
TRBD1 TRBJ2-1 TRBV5-1 . TGCGCCAGCAGCACGACAGGGGCCCACAATGAGCAGTTCTTC CASSTTGAHNEQFF
. TRBJ1-2 TRBV6-6 . TGTGCCAGCAGTTACCCTCATCTCGATGGCTACACCTTC CASSYPHLDGYTF
TRBD2 TRBJ2-7 TRBV19 . TGTGCCAGTAGTATGATTAGCGGGGGCGAGCAGTACTTC CASSMISGGEQYF
. TRBJ2-1 TRBV25-1 few TGTGCCAGCAGTGCCCAACGAATCGGGACCTCAGTGAATGAGCAGTTCTTC CASSAQRIGTSVNEQFF
. TRBJ2-7 TRBV6-5 . TGTGCCAGCAGTACCAGGGCCCACGAGCAGTACTTC CASSTRAHEQYF
TRBD1 TRBJ2-7 TRBV18 . TGTGCCAGCTCACCAGGGACAGGGTTCGAGCAGTACTTC CASSPGTGFEQYF
TRBD1 TRBJ1-6 TRBV9 . TGTGCCAGCAGCGTAGGGATTCGACAGGGCACTACACCCCTCCACTTT CASSVGIRQGTTPLHF
TRBD1 TRBJ1-2 TRBV6-5 . TGTGCCAGCAGACTCGACAGGGAACCTAACTATGGCTACACCTTC CASRLDREPNYGYTF
TRBD2 TRBJ2-5 TRBV5-4 . TGTGCCAGCAGCCCGCGGGGGGGCCAGACACGGGAGACCCAGTACTTC CASSPRGGQTRETQYF
. TRBJ1-3 TRBV12-3/TRBV12-4 . TGTGCCAGCAGTGGGGCGGGGAACACCATATATTTT CASSGAGNTIYF
. TRBJ2-1 TRBV9 . TGTGCCAGCAGCGTAAACGGATTCAATGAGCAGTTCTTC CASSVNGFNEQFF
. TRBJ2-7 TRBV12-3/TRBV12-4 . TGTGCCAGCACCCCCTACCCTTCTGGCGAGCAGTACTTC CASTPYPSGEQYF
. TRBJ2-3 TRBV3-1/TRBV3-2 . TGTGCCAGCAGCCAAGATGGGGCGGGGGCTAGCACAGATACGCAGTATTTT CASSQDGAGASTDTQYF
. TRBJ1-1 TRBV19 . TGTGCCAGTCAGCGGGACGCCGAAAGGTGGGAAGCTTTCTTT CASQRDAERWEAFF
TRBD1 TRBJ1-1 TRBV28 . TGTGCCAGCAGTCTGCCGGACAGGGCCACTGAAGCTTTCTTT CASSLPDRATEAFF
. TRBJ1-5 TRBV10-3 . TGTGCCATCAGTGGGCGGGGGCCCGATAGCAATCAGCCCCAGCATTTT CAISGRGPDSNQPQHF